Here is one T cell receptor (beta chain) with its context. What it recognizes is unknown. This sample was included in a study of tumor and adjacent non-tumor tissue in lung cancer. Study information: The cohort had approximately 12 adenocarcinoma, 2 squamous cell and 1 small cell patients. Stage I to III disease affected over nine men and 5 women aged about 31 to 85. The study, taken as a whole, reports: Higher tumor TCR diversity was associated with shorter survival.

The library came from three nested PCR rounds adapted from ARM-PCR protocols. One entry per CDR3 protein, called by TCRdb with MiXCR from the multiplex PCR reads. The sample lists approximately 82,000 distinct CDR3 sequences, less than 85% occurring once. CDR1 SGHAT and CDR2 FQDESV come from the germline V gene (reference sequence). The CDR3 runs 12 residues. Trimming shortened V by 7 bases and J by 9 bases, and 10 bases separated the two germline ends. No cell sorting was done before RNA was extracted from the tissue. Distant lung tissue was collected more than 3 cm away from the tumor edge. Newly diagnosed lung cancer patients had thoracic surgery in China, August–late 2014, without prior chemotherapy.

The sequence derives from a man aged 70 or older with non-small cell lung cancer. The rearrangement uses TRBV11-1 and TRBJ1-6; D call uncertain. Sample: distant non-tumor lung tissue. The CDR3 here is CASNLDPSPLHF. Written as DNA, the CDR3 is TGTGCCAGCAACTTGGATCCTTCACCCCTCCACTTT.